Following are 17 T cell receptor beta chains from one sample sequenced in a study of T cells of healthy individuals. One entry per CDR3 protein results from TCRdb running MiXCR on the 5' RACE reads. The sample has around 53,000 distinct CDR3 sequences, approximately 15% seen once. These receptors all stem from a human donor in good health.

There are many counts of this clonotype. The chain has TRBV6-5 and TRBJ1-1; the D is unclear. In germline, CDR1 is MNHEY, CDR2 SVGAGI. V was cut by 6 bases and J by 8 bases, with 13 bases left in between. This CDR3 is 12 amino acids long. This CDR3 reads CASRSFNMEAFF. The CDR3 DNA is TGTGCCAGCAGATCCTTCAACATGGAAGCTTTCTTT.

The rearrangement joins TRBV7-9 to TRBJ1-6; D may be TRBD1 (6 bases). The CDR3 spans 14 residues. The V end was cut by 5 bases, the J end by 8 bases, with 13 bases between. The germline gives CDR1 SEHNR, CDR2 FQNEAQ (reference sequence). The CDR3 coding sequence is TGTGCCAGCAGCCCGCCAGGGGTAGATTCACCCCTCCACTTT. Amino acid sequence: CASSPPGVDSPLHF.

At least ten counts were recorded for this clonotype. This chain joins TRBV20-1 and TRBJ2-5; perhaps TRBD2 as D (6 bases). Germline V CDR1 and CDR2: DFQATT, SNEGSKA (reference sequence). This CDR3 has 17 amino acids. V lost 0 bases and J lost 0, with 17 bases in between. CDR3 sequence (DNA): TGCAGTGCTAGAGATCATACACAGGACTATAACCAAGAGACCCAGTACTTC. Residues: CSARDHTQDYNQETQYF.

This clonotype occurred many times. This sequence joins TRBV10-3 and TRBJ2-3; D is unclear. The CDR3 has 13 residues. V was pared by 6 bases and J by 5 bases, with 12 bases between. The germline V gene has CDR1 ENHRY and CDR2 SYGVKD. CDR3 DNA: TGTGCCATCAGACCCGTATACGGAGATACGCAGTATTTT. It is translated as CAIRPVYGDTQYF.

The chain couples TRBV7-2 to TRBJ1-1; TRBD1 might be the D (5 bases). V was shortened by 0 bases and J by 1 base, with 9 bases between the two germline ends. The CDR3 spans 15 residues. Germline CDR1 reads SGHTA; CDR2 reads FQGNSA. The DNA of the CDR3 is TGTGCCAGCAGCTTAGCTGCAGGGTCGAACACTGAAGCTTTCTTT. Its protein is CASSLAAGSNTEAFF.

This clonotype was picked up a small number of times. This chain links TRBV20-1 with TRBJ1-5, with a tentative D call TRBD1 (5 bases). CDR3 size: 14 residues. V lost 3 bases to trimming and J lost 4 bases, with 13 bases between them. Per germline, CDR1 DFQATT and CDR2 SNEGSKA (reference sequence). The CDR3 sequence is CSASGGIGNQPQHF. CDR3 nucleotide sequence: TGCAGTGCTAGTGGGGGAATTGGGAATCAGCCCCAGCATTTT.

The rearrangement uses TRBV20-1 and TRBJ2-1; 10 nucleotides align to TRBD2. Germline V gene data show CDR1 as DFQATT and CDR2 as SNEGSKA (reference sequence). The CDR3 consists of 12 residues. CDR3 DNA: TGCAGCCTAAGGACTAGCGGAAATGAGCAGTTCTTC. It yields the protein CSLRTSGNEQFF.

This clonotype was found many times. V gene TRBV20-1 combines with J gene TRBJ2-7; the D gene is possibly TRBD2 (6 bases). The ends were cut back, 0 bases at V and 7 bases at J, with 16 bases in the middle. The CDR3 runs 14 residues. The germline V gene encodes CDR1 DFQATT and CDR2 SNEGSKA (reference sequence). CDR3 nucleotide sequence: TGCAGTGCTAGAGATCCTGCGGGGCCGGGGGAGCAGTACTTC. Protein: CSARDPAGPGEQYF.

This clonotype showed up many times. The gene calls are TRBV7-2 and TRBJ2-7, with TRBD2 matching 9 bases. The V gene end was trimmed by 6 bases and the J gene end by 2 bases; junction bases not matched to a gene: 8. The CDR3 runs to 15 residues. Germline loops: CDR1 SGHTA, CDR2 FQGNSA. The CDR3 spells CASRRWASGTYEQYF. The CDR3 DNA reads as TGTGCCAGCAGGAGATGGGCTAGCGGGACCTACGAGCAGTACTTC.

The chain employs TRBV24-1 and TRBJ1-5; TRBD1 might be the D (5 bases). Germline V CDR1 and CDR2: KGHDR, SFDVKD. CDR3 length: 14 residues. The germline V and J ends were trimmed by 9 bases and 6 bases, with 17 bases remaining between them. CDR3: CATSGAQGSQPQHF. The CDR3 DNA is TGTGCCACCTCCGGGGCTCAAGGCAGTCAGCCCCAGCATTTT.

This clonotype was counted many times. This chain uses TRBV20-1 with TRBJ2-7; 9 nucleotides match TRBD2. In germline, CDR1 is DFQATT, CDR2 SNEGSKA (reference sequence). Losses at the gene ends were 6 bases for V and 2 bases for J; bases not matched to a gene: 14. The CDR3 extends over 16 amino acids. This chain's CDR3 is CSATGISGSMAYEQYF. The CDR3 bases are TGCAGTGCCACCGGTATTAGCGGGAGTATGGCCTACGAGCAGTACTTC.

This clonotype was seen many times. The chain recombines TRBV4-1 with TRBJ1-5, with D perhaps matching TRBD1 (5 bases). Germline values: CDR1 MGHRA, CDR2 YSYEKL. This CDR3 region has 14 residues. V was pared by 4 bases and J by 9 bases, with 16 bases between. The CDR3 is CASSLRGGLGPQHF. As DNA, the CDR3 is TGCGCCAGCAGCCTGAGGGGAGGCCTTGGGCCCCAGCATTTT.

The chain has TRBV12-5 and TRBJ2-5; D possibly matches TRBD1 or TRBD2 (6 bases each). The CDR3 sequence is 13 residues long. V dropped 4 bases and J dropped 1 base, with 7 bases sitting between them. The germline CDR1 and CDR2 sequences are LGHNT and FRNRAP. As DNA, the CDR3 is TGTGCTAGTGGTTGGGGGGCCCAAGAGACCCAGTACTTC. It translates to CASGWGAQETQYF.

J is TRBJ2-2 and V is TRBV24-1; 9 positions match TRBD1. CDR3 length equals 18 residues. V lost 1 base, J lost 7 bases, and 12 bases stayed unmatched. Per germline, CDR1 KGHDR and CDR2 SFDVKD. CDR3 sequence reads: CATSDFIGRTGEFGELFF. Here the CDR3 DNA reads TGTGCCACCAGTGATTTTATCGGCCGGACAGGGGAATTCGGGGAGCTGTTTTTT.

This clonotype was counted at least ten times. V usage is TRBV28 and J usage is TRBJ2-7; TRBD2 is a possible D gene (6 bases). The CDR3 covers 19 residues. V dropped 1 base and J dropped 6 bases, with 28 bases sitting between them. Germline V gene sequence: CDR1 MDHEN, CDR2 SYDVKM. The CDR3 reads CASSLSPTSLTNSRLEQYF. The CDR3 DNA reads as TGTGCCAGCAGTTTATCCCCCACTAGCCTCACTAATTCCCGTCTCGAGCAGTACTTC.

This clonotype is a singleton in its sample. This may come from a read error, since a much larger clone is one base off. This likely comes from a read error, as the CDR3 has no conserved phenylalanine or tryptophan at its end. The J gene is TRBJ2-1, the V gene TRBV20-1, with 8 bases identical to TRBD2. V dropped 2 bases and J dropped 10; count of bases not matched to a gene: 10. Germline V CDR1 and CDR2: DFQATT, SNEGSKA (reference sequence). This CDR3 is 14 amino acids long. CDR3 sequence (DNA): TGCAGTGCTAGACTCGCCGGGACTAGAGGCGAGCAGTTCTAC. Translated, it gives CSARLAGTRGEQFY.

The CDR3 region has the DNA TGTGCCAGCAGTTTGGCGGAACTCTACGAGCAGTACTTC. It encodes CASSLAELYEQYF. The chain recombines TRBV12-3 or TRBV12-4 with TRBJ2-7; D is ambiguous. This CDR3 contains 13 residues. Trimming removed 3 bases from V and 3 bases from J, with 9 bases in between.